This TCR beta chain was recorded in a study of Ad26.COV2.S vaccination and SARS-CoV-2 variants. Findings and caveats of the study: In TCR breadth and depth analyses, total T cell responses may have been underestimated.

The treatment is: about 20 received Ad26.COV2.S at low or high dose, single or two shots; roughly 5 received placebo; per-sample allocation not given. The samples were gathered on day 63 after the first injection of vaccine or placebo. TCRdb's copy holds only in-frame clones and misses some; the assay was immunoSEQ multiplex PCR. The table lists 450,000 to 550,000 clones, 89% of them singletons. V lost 7 bases to trimming and J lost 5 bases, with 9 bases between them. CDR1 and CDR2 from the germline V gene are LNHDA and SQIVND (reference sequence). The CDR3 is 12 amino acids. As regards this clone: Its antigen is currently unknown.

Sample: peripheral blood, taken in a trial of Ad26.COV2.S vaccine versus placebo. The TCR comes from a person between 18 and 65 years old who received the Ad26.COV2.S COVID-19 vaccine or a placebo. The chain carries TRBV19 and TRBJ1-5; tentatively, D is TRBD1 (6 bases). CDR3 bases: TGTGCCAGTACCCAGGGGTATCAGCCCCAGCATTTT. Its translation is CASTQGYQPQHF.